This entry is about one T cell receptor (beta chain). Its specificity is unknown. The entry originates in a study of T cell responses to AZD1222 COVID-19 vaccine. Study-wide results and caveats: A rise in Spike-specific TCR breadth and depth followed two AZD1222 doses.

Trimming shortened V by 1 base and J by 4 bases, and 10 bases separated the two germline ends. This CDR3 region has 14 residues. Germline lookup yields CDR1 LGHNA and CDR2 YNFKEQ. Assay: immunoSEQ multiplex PCR; the TCRdb copy retains only in-frame clones and omits some. The sample has 130,000 to 150,000 clones; 85% to 90% are singletons. The TCR comes from an adult in good health. The V and J genes are TRBV4-2 and TRBJ1-2; possible D gene TRBD1, 5 bases. Here the sequenced sample was peripheral blood, taken on day 0 of AZD1222 vaccination. DNA for the CDR3: TGTGCCAGCAGCCAAGGGGCAGGGCCCTATGGCTACACCTTC. Its protein product is CASSQGAGPYGYTF.